This TCR beta chain was profiled in a study of memory CD8 T cells in hepatitis C reinfection. About the study: Chronic HCV followed reinfection in two donors who cleared primary infection. Pre-reinfection sampling occurred 55 to 20 weeks ahead of detected reinfection.

The repertoire was sequenced with immunoSEQ multiplex PCR; TCRdb's copy has only in-frame clones and lacks some. This table has approximately 51,000 clones, roughly nine tenths appearing once. As to time point: pre-reinfection, 55 to 20 weeks before reinfection detection. TCR sequencing was done directly ex vivo on sorted cells, without expansion in vitro. Donors were people who inject drugs in the Montreal HEPCO cohort. What was sequenced was naive CD8+ T cells sorted from blood. The clonotype was recovered from a young man with hepatitis C virus infection.

The CDR3 sequence: CAGGGRGSGETQYF. In nucleotides, the CDR3 is TGTGCCGGGGGGGGCAGGGGAAGCGGGGAGACCCAGTACTTC. The rearrangement joins TRBV28 to TRBJ2-5; maybe TRBD2 (7 bases). This CDR3 is 14 amino acids long. CDR1 MDHEN and CDR2 SYDVKM come from the germline V gene. With 11 bases removed from V and 5 bases from J, the gap between germline ends came to 21 bases.